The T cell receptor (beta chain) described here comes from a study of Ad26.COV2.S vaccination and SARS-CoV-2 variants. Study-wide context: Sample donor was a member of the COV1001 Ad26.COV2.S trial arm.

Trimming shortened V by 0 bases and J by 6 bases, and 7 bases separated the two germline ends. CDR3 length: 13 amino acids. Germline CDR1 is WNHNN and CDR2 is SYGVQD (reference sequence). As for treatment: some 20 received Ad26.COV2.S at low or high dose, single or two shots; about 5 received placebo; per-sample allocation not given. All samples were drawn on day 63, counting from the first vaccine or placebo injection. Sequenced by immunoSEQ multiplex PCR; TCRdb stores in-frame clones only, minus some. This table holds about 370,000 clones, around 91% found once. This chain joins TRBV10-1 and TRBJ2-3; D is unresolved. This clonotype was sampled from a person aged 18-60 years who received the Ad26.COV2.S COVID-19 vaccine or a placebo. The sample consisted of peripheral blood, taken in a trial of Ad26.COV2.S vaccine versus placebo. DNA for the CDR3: TGCGCCAGCAGTGAGTCAGGAAGGGATACGCAGTATTTT. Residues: CASSESGRDTQYF.